What follows are 30 T cell receptor beta chains derived from one specimen sequenced in a study of T cell repertoires in cytomegalovirus infection. MiXCR was run by TCRdb on the reads, yielding one entry per CDR3 protein. The repertoire holds hundreds of thousands of distinct CDR3 sequences, around 10% seen once, with around 2.6% in the top ten. The sample was PBMCs. The receptors originated from a human donor in good health (CMV status not recorded). Some clones in this sample may be carry-over from other donors' samples.

This clonotype was recorded at least ten times. The chain employs TRBV12-3 or TRBV12-4 and TRBJ2-7; 7 bases map to TRBD1. There are 12 residues in the CDR3. With V trimmed by 6 bases and J by 4 bases, 3 bases remained unmatched. CDR3 DNA: TGTGCCAGCAGGGAACAGGGGTACGAGCAGTACTTC. Its translation is CASREQGYEQYF.

There are many counts of this clonotype. V usage is TRBV7-2 and J usage is TRBJ2-1; 11 bases are a match to TRBD2. V lost 3 bases, J lost 1 base, and 8 bases stayed unmatched. This CDR3 contains 18 residues. Germline V gene sequence: CDR1 SGHTA, CDR2 FQGNSA. CDR3 region: CASSFASGGQRSYNEQFF. The CDR3, as DNA: TGTGCCAGCAGCTTCGCTAGCGGGGGGCAGCGATCCTACAATGAGCAGTTCTTC. The whole variable domain, remainder taken from reference TRBV7-2 and TRBJ2-1, is GAGVSQSPSNKVTEKGKDVELRCDPISGHTALYWYRQSLGQGLEFLIYFQGNSAPDKSGLPSDRFSAERTGGSVSTLTIQRTQQEDSAVYLCASSFASGGQRSYNEQFFGPGTRLTVL.

This clonotype was recorded many times. The rearrangement links TRBV7-9 to TRBJ2-3, with 9 nucleotides matching TRBD1. V shed 7 bases, J shed 3 bases, and the junction held 11 bases outside the gene matches. The CDR3 covers 16 residues. Germline V gene lookup returns CDR1 SEHNR and CDR2 FQNEAQ (reference sequence). CDR3 DNA sequence: TGTGCCAGCAACTACCGGGACAGGGTAGGAACAGATACGCAGTATTTT. Its protein product is CASNYRDRVGTDTQYF.

This clonotype was seen at least ten times. This rearrangement joins TRBV20-1 to TRBJ2-1; D may be TRBD1 or TRBD2 (5 bases each). The CDR3 runs to 14 residues. Germline CDR1 and CDR2: DFQATT and SNEGSKA (reference sequence). Trimming removed 5 bases at V and 5 bases at J, with 16 bases between. This CDR3 is CSASPGLSNNEQFF. CDR3 in DNA: TGCAGTGCTTCACCGGGGCTTTCGAACAATGAGCAGTTCTTC.

The sample holds many counts of this clonotype. This chain uses TRBV28 with TRBJ2-2, with 8 bases that match TRBD1. This CDR3 contains 17 residues. With V trimmed by 3 bases and J by 4 bases, 10 bases remained unmatched. Germline assignment: CDR1 MDHEN and CDR2 SYDVKM. The CDR3 DNA reads as TGTGCCAGCAGTTTGGGGGGTGACAGGGGATCCACCGGGGAGCTGTTTTTT. This codes for CASSLGGDRGSTGELFF.

This clonotype was seen a few times. The chain carries TRBV7-9 and TRBJ2-2, with TRBD1 identical over 8 bases. The CDR3 runs to 16 residues. The germline V gene encodes CDR1 SEHNR and CDR2 FQNEAQ (reference sequence). With 5 bases clipped from V and 10 bases from J, the junction kept 15 bases outside the gene matches. DNA of the CDR3: TGTGCCAGCAGCCCTAGGTTCGGGACAGGACTTAAGGAGCTGTTTTTT. Encoded protein: CASSPRFGTGLKELFF.

The rearrangement links TRBV3-1 to TRBJ2-1; 8 bases are a match to TRBD1. This CDR3 is built from 15 residues. Losses at the gene ends were 1 base for V and 9 bases for J; bases not matched to a gene: 8. Germline-derived CDR1 and CDR2 are LGHDT and YNNKEL (reference sequence). CDR3 amino acids: CASSQAKTGGFEQFF. The CDR3 DNA follows: TGTGCCAGCAGCCAAGCCAAAACAGGGGGATTTGAGCAGTTCTTC.

There are many counts of this clonotype. V and J are TRBV7-3 and TRBJ1-1, with 7 bases fitting TRBD1. Germline V gene lookup returns CDR1 SGHTA and CDR2 FQGTGA. The CDR3 extends over 13 amino acids. Unmatched junction bases numbered 2, after V lost 3 bases and J lost 4 bases. The CDR3 loop reads CASSLGQRTEAFF. The CDR3 region has the DNA TGTGCCAGCAGCTTGGGACAGCGCACTGAAGCTTTCTTT.

This clonotype was seen a handful of times. The rearrangement links TRBV20-1 to TRBJ2-2; 9 bases are a match to TRBD1. The junction had 9 bases not matched to a gene; V was cut back by 1 base and J by 0 bases. This CDR3 is 18 amino acids long. Germline V gene sequence: CDR1 DFQATT, CDR2 SNEGSKA (reference sequence). The CDR3 here is CSARVGTGRKANTGELFF. CDR3 in DNA: TGCAGTGCTAGAGTGGGGACAGGGCGAAAGGCGAACACCGGGGAGCTGTTTTTT.

This clonotype was found a few times. V is TRBV20-1 and J is TRBJ2-6; D is possibly TRBD2 (6 bases). This CDR3 spans 15 amino acids. The germline V gene encodes CDR1 DFQATT and CDR2 SNEGSKA (reference sequence). Trimming cost V 3 bases and J 1 base, with 10 bases left between them. CDR3 DNA: TGCAGTGCTAGGAACCGGGAGTCTGGGGCCAACGTCCTGACTTTC. This sequence encodes CSARNRESGANVLTF.

The rearrangement links TRBV20-1 to TRBJ2-1; perhaps TRBD2 as D (5 bases). Germline V gene data show CDR1 as DFQATT and CDR2 as SNEGSKA (reference sequence). The germline V and J ends were trimmed by 0 bases and 10 bases, with 13 bases remaining between them. The CDR3 is 13 amino acids. CDR3 bases: TGCAGTGCTAGAGATCCCGGAGGTTTCGAGCAGTTCTTC. Encoded protein: CSARDPGGFEQFF.

This clonotype was observed a handful of times. The chain employs TRBV5-5 and TRBJ1-5; TRBD1 matches 7 bases. The CDR3 consists of 13 residues. The germline CDR1 and CDR2 sequences are SGHKS and YYEKEE (reference sequence). The junction had 3 bases not matched to a gene; V was cut back by 6 bases and J by 3 bases. Here the CDR3 reads CASNGQDNQPQHF. The CDR3 DNA follows: TGTGCCAGCAATGGACAGGACAATCAGCCCCAGCATTTT.

V and J are TRBV2 and TRBJ2-1, with D tentatively TRBD1 (6 bases). Germline V gene data show CDR1 as SNHLY and CDR2 as FYNNEI. V lost 6 bases and J lost 5, with 11 bases in between. The CDR3 extends over 13 amino acids. The CDR3 region has the DNA TGTGCCAGCAGCAGACCAGGGGACAATGAGCAGTTCTTC. Translation gives CASSRPGDNEQFF.

The J gene is TRBJ1-2, the V gene TRBV20-1; 7 bases match TRBD1. Germline loops: CDR1 DFQATT, CDR2 SNEGSKA (reference sequence). V was pared by 3 bases and J by 8 bases, with 12 bases of the junction left unmatched. The CDR3 extends over 14 amino acids. Written as DNA, the CDR3 is TGCAGTGCTAGTTCTGCCGGGACAGTTAAGGGCTACACCTTC. Encoded protein: CSASSAGTVKGYTF.

This clonotype was observed many times. This chain connects TRBV6-6 to TRBJ1-1; D possibly corresponds to TRBD1 (5 bases). V lost 0 bases and J lost 4, with 12 bases in between. The CDR3 consists of 15 residues. Germline CDR1 is MNHNY and CDR2 is SVGAGI (reference sequence). The CDR3 here is CASSYSRGPGTEAFF. The CDR3 coding sequence is TGTGCCAGCAGTTACTCGAGGGGTCCTGGCACTGAAGCTTTCTTT.

In DNA form, the CDR3 reads TGCAGTGCTAGCCGACCTACTGCTAGCGGGGGGGCCCCGTCCTACAATGAGCAGTTCTTC. This gives the protein CSASRPTASGGAPSYNEQFF. The chain uses TRBV20-1 and TRBJ2-1; TRBD2 matches at 12 bases. Germline CDR1 DFQATT, CDR2 SNEGSKA (reference sequence). V dropped 3 bases and J dropped 1; count of bases not matched to a gene: 16. This CDR3 spans 20 amino acids.

This clonotype was observed many times. V usage is TRBV29-1 and J usage is TRBJ1-2, with D unresolved. The germline CDR1 and CDR2 sequences are SQVTM and ANQGSEA. The CDR3 extends over 15 amino acids. Trimming took off 0 bases at V and 1 base at J, with 12 bases between the two ends. The CDR3 bases are TGCAGCGTTGAAGACGCAGACCACCTTAACTATGGCTACACCTTC. It yields the protein CSVEDADHLNYGYTF.

This clonotype is categorized as medium-sized. In nucleotides, the CDR3 is TGTGCCAGCAGTTATCGGGGTTTCGACACCGGGGAGCTGTTTTTT. Residues: CASSYRGFDTGELFF. V gene TRBV6-2 or TRBV6-3 combines with J gene TRBJ2-2; TRBD2 might be the D (5 bases). The CDR3 sequence is 15 residues long. The V gene lost 3 bases and the J gene lost 3 bases, with 11 bases spanning the gap. Germline CDR1 reads MNHEY; CDR2 reads SVGEGT.

This clonotype was recorded at least ten times. The J gene is TRBJ2-2, the V gene TRBV12-3 or TRBV12-4, with TRBD1 matching 7 bases. Trimming at V came to 8 bases and at J to 6 bases, leaving 3 bases not matched to a gene. This CDR3 spans 12 amino acids. The CDR3 nucleotides are TGTGCCAGCGGCCAGGGGGCCGGGGAGCTGTTTTTT. Its protein is CASGQGAGELFF.

This clonotype occurred many times. V is TRBV7-9 and J is TRBJ1-2; perhaps TRBD1 as D (6 bases). The CDR3 consists of 14 residues. Looked up from germline, CDR1 is SEHNR and CDR2 is FQNEAQ (reference sequence). The V end lost 5 bases, the J end lost 4 bases, and 14 bases lay between the germline ends. The CDR3 here is CASSPQGGLYGYTF. The CDR3 nucleotides read TGTGCCAGCAGCCCACAGGGAGGACTCTATGGCTACACCTTC.

The rearrangement uses TRBV7-2 and TRBJ1-1; no firm D call. The CDR3 extends over 13 amino acids. Germline CDR1 and CDR2: SGHTA and FQGNSA. Deletions cut 5 bases from V and 4 bases from J, with 11 bases between. The chain's CDR3 is CASSAIWGTEAFF. The CDR3, as DNA: TGTGCCAGCAGCGCGATCTGGGGCACTGAAGCTTTCTTT.

This clonotype was observed many times. J is TRBJ1-5 and V is TRBV20-1, with unresolved D. Trimming took off 3 bases at V and 2 bases at J, with 11 bases between the two ends. This CDR3 comprises 14 residues. Germline V lookup: CDR1 DFQATT, CDR2 SNEGSKA (reference sequence). The CDR3 DNA sequence: TGCAGTGCTAGTTTGGCATCCCGCAATCAGCCCCAGCATTTT. Protein sequence: CSASLASRNQPQHF.

This clonotype was detected ten times or more. J is TRBJ1-1 and V is TRBV4-1; 11 nucleotides agree with TRBD1. Looked up from germline, CDR1 is MGHRA and CDR2 is YSYEKL. This CDR3 is 15 amino acids long. The ends lost 4 bases at V and 4 bases at J; junction bases unmatched: 5. The CDR3 DNA is TGCGCCAGCAGCCGAGAAGGGACAGGGGGCACTGAAGCTTTCTTT. Translating gives CASSREGTGGTEAFF.

This clonotype was seen many times. The chain carries TRBV6-5 and TRBJ2-3, with D possibly being TRBD1 or TRBD2 (5 bases each). The CDR3 sequence is 15 residues long. V gave up 2 bases and J gave up 4 bases, with 13 bases separating them. The germline CDR1 and CDR2 sequences are MNHEY and SVGAGI. The DNA of the CDR3 is TGTGCCAGCAGTTACGGGGGAATTTTCGCAGATACGCAGTATTTT. This translates into CASSYGGIFADTQYF.

The chain recombines TRBV6-5 with TRBJ2-1; tentatively, D is TRBD2 (5 bases). This CDR3 spans 14 amino acids. Germline CDR1 and CDR2: MNHEY and SVGAGI. Trimming left V 6 bases short and J 7 bases short, with 16 bases between. The CDR3 reads CASSLARARNEQFF. The CDR3 DNA is TGTGCCAGCAGCCTAGCTCGGGCCCGTAATGAGCAGTTCTTC.

This clonotype showed up many times. The chain links TRBV7-8 to TRBJ2-7; TRBD2 is a possible D gene (6 bases). The CDR3 runs 15 residues. CDR1 SGHVS and CDR2 FQNEAQ come from the germline V gene. V was clipped by 6 bases and J by 2 bases, with 17 bases between them. The CDR3 DNA is TGTGCCAGCAGATTAACCCCCGGGGAGGCCTACGAGCAGTACGTC. Its protein product is CASRLTPGEAYEQYV.

This clonotype was picked up many times. The rearrangement uses TRBV7-9 and TRBJ2-7, with 8 bases matching TRBD1. This CDR3 is 15 amino acids long. Germline V CDR1 and CDR2: SEHNR, FQNEAQ (reference sequence). The V segment lost 5 bases and the J segment 3 bases; nucleotides outside the gene matches: 9. The CDR3 region is CASSTRTGTYYEQYV. For the CDR3, the DNA is TGTGCCAGCAGCACCCGGACAGGGACCTACTACGAGCAGTACGTC.

This clonotype appeared many times. The chain couples TRBV19 to TRBJ2-1; no reliable D call. CDR1 and CDR2 from the germline V gene are LNHDA and SQIVND (reference sequence). Trimming pared 5 bases from V and 2 bases from J, leaving 7 bases between. The CDR3 has 13 residues. The CDR3 sequence is CASSGTPYNEQFF. The CDR3 DNA follows: TGTGCCAGTAGTGGCACTCCCTACAATGAGCAGTTCTTC.

In its sample, this clonotype was seen many times. The chain employs TRBV11-1 and TRBJ1-1; 9 bases map to TRBD1. Unmatched junction bases numbered 4, after V lost 5 bases and J lost 6 bases. This CDR3 contains 13 residues. Per the germline V gene, CDR1 is SGHAT and CDR2 is FQDESV (reference sequence). The CDR3 coding sequence is TGTGCCAGCAGCCCGGACAGGGGCCCTGAAGCTTTCTTT. This sequence encodes CASSPDRGPEAFF.

V usage is TRBV9 and J usage is TRBJ1-5; TRBD1 aligns across 8 bases. Germline-derived CDR1 and CDR2 are SGDLS and YYNGEE. This CDR3 region has 14 residues. V dropped 4 bases and J dropped 7; count of bases not matched to a gene: 7. The CDR3 sequence is CASSSTGAGQPQHF. The CDR3 coding sequence is TGTGCCAGCAGCTCGACAGGGGCGGGCCAGCCCCAGCATTTT.